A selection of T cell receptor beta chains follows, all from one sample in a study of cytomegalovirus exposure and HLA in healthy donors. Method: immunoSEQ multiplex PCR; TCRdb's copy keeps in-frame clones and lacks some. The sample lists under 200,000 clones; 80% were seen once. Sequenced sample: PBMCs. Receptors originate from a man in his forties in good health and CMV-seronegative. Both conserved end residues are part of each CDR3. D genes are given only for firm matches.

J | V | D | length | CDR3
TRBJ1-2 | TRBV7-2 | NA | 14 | CASSLTGQGRSYTF
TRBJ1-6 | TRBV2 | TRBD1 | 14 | CASSRDRGPGPLHF
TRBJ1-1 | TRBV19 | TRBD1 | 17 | CASSILAGGIMNTEAFF
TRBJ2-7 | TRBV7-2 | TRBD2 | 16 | CASSSGGGRTHYEQYF
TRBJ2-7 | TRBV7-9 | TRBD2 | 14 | CASSASGSIHEQYF
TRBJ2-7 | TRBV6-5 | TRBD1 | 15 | CASSYRGTGNYEQYF
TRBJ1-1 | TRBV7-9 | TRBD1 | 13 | CASSFGTVEMAFF
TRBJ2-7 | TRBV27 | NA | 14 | CASSLKQPSYEQYF
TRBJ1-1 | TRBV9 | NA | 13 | CASQRDGSTEAFF
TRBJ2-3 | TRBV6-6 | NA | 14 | CASSPAEYTDTQYF
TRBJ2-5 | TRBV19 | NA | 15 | CASSIDDAGGETQYF
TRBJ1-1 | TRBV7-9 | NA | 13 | CASSFYSAGVAFF
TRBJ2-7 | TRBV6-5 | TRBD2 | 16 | CASSYSMASGSYEQYF
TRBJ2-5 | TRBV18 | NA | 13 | CASSFGQQETQYF
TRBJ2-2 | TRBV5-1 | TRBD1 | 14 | CASSLEGGPGELFF
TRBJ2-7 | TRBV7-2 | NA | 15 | CASSLQSKGRNEQYF
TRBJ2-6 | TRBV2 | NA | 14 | CASYQGSGANVLTF
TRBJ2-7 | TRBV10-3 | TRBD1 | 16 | CAIRSSGTGLQYEQYF
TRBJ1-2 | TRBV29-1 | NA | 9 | CSVDSGYTF
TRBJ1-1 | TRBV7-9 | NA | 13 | CASSYDRYSEAFF
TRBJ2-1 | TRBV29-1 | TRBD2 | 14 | CSVALAGFYNEQFF
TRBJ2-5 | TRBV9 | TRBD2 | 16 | CASSAGLAGAQETQYF
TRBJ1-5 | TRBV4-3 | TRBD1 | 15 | CASSQGTGGRQPQHF
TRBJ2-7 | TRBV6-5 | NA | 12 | CASSPIPHEQYF
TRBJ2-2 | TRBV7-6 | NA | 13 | CASSPRVTGELFF
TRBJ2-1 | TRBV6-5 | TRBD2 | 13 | CASRLAGVSEQFF
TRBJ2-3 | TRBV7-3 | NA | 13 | CASSSLDRDTQYF
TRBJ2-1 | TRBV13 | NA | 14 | CASSLGLVPNEQFF
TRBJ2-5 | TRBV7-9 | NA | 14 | CASSLRDSQETQYF
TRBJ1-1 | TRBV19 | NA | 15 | CASSTGVRVNTEAFF
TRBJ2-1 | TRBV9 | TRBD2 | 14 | CASSGLAGAREQFF
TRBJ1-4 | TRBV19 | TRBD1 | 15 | CASSTGTGYNEKLFF
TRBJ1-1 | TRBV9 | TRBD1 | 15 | CASSVARGLETEAFF
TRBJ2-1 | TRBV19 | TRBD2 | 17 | CASSIPLGRGGLNEQFF
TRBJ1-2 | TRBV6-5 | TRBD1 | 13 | CASRLDRVRGYTF
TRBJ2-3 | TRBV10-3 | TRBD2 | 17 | CAIRLDTSGRSGDTQYF
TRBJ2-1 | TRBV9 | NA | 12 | CASSAQEDEQFF
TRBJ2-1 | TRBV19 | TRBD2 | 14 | CASTMGGLDNEQFF
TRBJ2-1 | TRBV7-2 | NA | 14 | CASSLANDRNEQFF
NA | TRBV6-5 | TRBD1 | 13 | CASKGQGFYEQYF
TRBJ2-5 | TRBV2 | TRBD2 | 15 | CASSGTSGGAQTQYF
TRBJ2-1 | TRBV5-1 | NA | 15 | CASSLDGNRVDEQFF
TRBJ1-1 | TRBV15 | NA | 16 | CATSRESGTLNTEAFF
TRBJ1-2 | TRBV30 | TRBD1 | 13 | CAGRDRGGYGYTF
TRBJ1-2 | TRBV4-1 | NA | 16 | CASSQAPQGTNYGYTF
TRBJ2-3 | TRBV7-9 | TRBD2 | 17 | CASSLDAAGGLEDTQYF
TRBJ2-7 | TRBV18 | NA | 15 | CASSPKLGALPEQYF
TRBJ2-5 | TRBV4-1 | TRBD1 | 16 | CASSQGQGARGETQYF
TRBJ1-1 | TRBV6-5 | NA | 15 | CASSNQGLGVTEAFF
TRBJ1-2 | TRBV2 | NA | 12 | CASSGGGYGYTF
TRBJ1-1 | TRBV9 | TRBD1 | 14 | CASSVGTGGTEAFF